This T cell receptor beta chain is from a study of blood T cells in healthy people across ages. General study results and limits: It was found that TCR beta diversity correlated strongly with the percentage of naive T cells.

The CDR3 length is 13 residues. V gave up 5 bases and J gave up 7 bases; unmatched junction bases: 3. A sample-barcoded 5' primer and a J-beta primer mix were used in a second PCR of about 6 to 12 cycles. TCRdb independently ran MiXCR on the 5' RACE reads; one entry per CDR3 protein. Among some 1.5 million distinct CDR3 sequences, roughly 43% were seen once, and the ten largest hold around 4%. This clonotype was found a few times. Its antigen is undetermined. The donors, healthy Caucasians from Russia, were aged roughly 6 to 90. The TCR was taken from a woman aged 18 to 35 in good health. The gene calls are TRBV12-3 or TRBV12-4 and TRBJ1-4, with TRBD1 matching over 8 bases. Sequencing was done on a sample of blood. The CDR3 loop reads CASSTRGPEKLFF. As DNA, the CDR3 is TGTGCCAGCAGTACCAGGGGGCCTGAAAAACTGTTTTTT.